This T cell receptor beta chain was observed in a study of CD8+CD57+ T cells in acquired aplastic anemia (dated 2018 in TCRdb). General notes on the study: DNA extracted from sorted CD4+ and CD8+ cells had a mean of roughly 3.3 ug, with a range of about 0.2 to 30 ug. A CD8+CD57+ expansion meant a frequency higher than the mean frequency seen in healthy subjects.

The CDR3 spans 15 residues, from the cysteine through the phenylalanine. Here the CDR3 DNA is all that survives: 45 bases in frame from base 1. The germline V gene gives CDR1 as SGDLS and CDR2 as YYNGEE. Relative to germline, V is 0 bases shorter and J is 7 bases shorter, with 13 bases between their ends. Study-level results and caveats: No significant difference in CD8+ Simpson's diversity was found between patients and healthy controls (P=0.060). Although 25 to 30 CD8+ CDR3 sequences were shared by patients and controls, these sequences appeared highly expressed in patients and within the immunodominant clones of patients.

The patients picked for sequencing were ones in whom flow cytometry had shown an expansion of CD8+CD57+ cells. Every patient had a diagnosis of severe acquired aplastic anemia based on International Study of Aplastic Anemia and Agranulocytosis and Camitta criteria. Patients had received no therapy at the time of blood sampling. TCR repertoires of sorted CD4+ and CD8+ blood T cells from severe aplastic anemia patients and healthy subjects were deep-sequenced in the study. Patients were enrolled under clinicaltrials.gov protocols 00001620, 01623167, 00001397, 00071045, 00081523 and 00961064 in the USA. Ficoll-Paque density gradient centrifugation was used to isolate peripheral blood mononuclear cells. Before DNA was extracted, CD4+ and CD8+ T cells were sorted using either FACS or magnetic beads. TCR beta VDJ combination and CDR3 sequence profiling used genomic DNA as the template. TCR repertoire sequencing was run on an Illumina HiSeq 2000. The paper's data handling went like this. Repertoire assessment relied on Simpson's diversity index, CDR3 size and DJ length profiles, and TRBV/TRBJ rearrangement plots. The most abundant DNA sequence in the deep sequencing data was defined as the immunodominant clone. CDR3 amino acid sequences were screened for sharing across subjects and were compared with published repertoires and the VDJdb database. Through fastp at Q25 and MiXCR, TCRdb rebuilt clones from the public reads, retaining in-frame beta chains. Entries are consolidated by CDR3 protein sequence, retaining the most common genes and DNA. TCRdb, not the original authors, processed these V and J calls. The sample records around 200,000 distinct CDR3 sequences, roughly 50% of which are singletons. Approximately 20% of the sample rests with the top ten.

Points on this clonotype: The antigen it binds to is not known. Base qualities are not at hand, and no much larger clone is one base apart.

The V and J genes are TRBV9 and TRBJ1-4; D gene: possibly TRBD1, on 6 matching bases. The clonotype originates from a human donor with aplastic anemia. The sample was sorted CD4+, CD8+, or CD8+CD57+ T cells (not recorded which) from PBMCs. CDR3 loop: CASSVEGGRLEKLFF. The DNA sequence follows: TGTGCCAGCAGCGTAGAGGGGGGACGCCTTGAAAAACTGTTTTTT. Here the CDR3 is joined to the reference TRBV9 and TRBJ1-4 genes, and the full variable domain is: DSGVTQTPKHLITATGQRVTLRCSPRSGDLSVYWYQQSLDQGLQFLIQYYNGEERAKGNILERFSAQQFPDLHSELNLSSLELGDSALYFCASSVEGGRLEKLFFGSGTQLSVL.